This TCR beta chain stems from a study of T cell repertoires in cytomegalovirus infection. Study-level information: Matching HLA type, along with CMV infection, was indicated by public TCR beta signatures. Overall study findings and caveats: Cumulated frequencies of public TCR beta families served to identify carriers of CMV plus the relevant HLA.

This clonotype showed up many times. Its antigen is currently unknown. The J segment lost 7 bases and the V segment lost 3 bases, leaving 3 bases of the junction unmatched. The CDR3 contains 14 residues. CDR1 and CDR2 (germline): MNHNS, SASEGT. Each CDR3 protein is one row after TCRdb ran MiXCR on the reads. The sample lists a few hundred thousand distinct CDR3 sequences, roughly 9% occurring once. Sequenced sample: PBMCs. V usage is TRBV6-1 and J usage is TRBJ1-6; 7 nucleotides align to TRBD1. This clonotype was obtained from a human donor in good health (CMV status not recorded). Some clones in this sample may be carry-over from other donors' samples. CDR3 region: CASSDYRGNSPLHF. CDR3 sequence (DNA): TGTGCCAGCAGTGACTACAGGGGAAATTCACCCCTCCACTTT.